A single sample is the source of the 30 T cell receptor beta chains below, sequenced in a study of T cell responses to AZD1222 COVID-19 vaccine. Method: immunoSEQ multiplex PCR; TCRdb's copy keeps in-frame clones and lacks some. The data contain roughly 140,000 clones, about 93% of them seen just once; the ten biggest clones take up 4% to 5.5%. The sequencing here drew on peripheral blood, taken on day 0 of AZD1222 vaccination. The source is an adult in good health.

The J gene is TRBJ2-5, the V gene TRBV19; TRBD2 matches 10 bases. This CDR3 has 17 residues. Germline V gene lookup returns CDR1 LNHDA and CDR2 SQIVND (reference sequence). The V segment lost 2 bases and the J segment 5 bases; nucleotides outside the gene matches: 11. The CDR3 here is CASSIRPLAGVGETQYF. CDR3 nucleotide sequence: TGTGCCAGTAGTATAAGGCCCCTAGCGGGGGTCGGGGAGACCCAGTACTTC.

This chain joins TRBV28 and TRBJ1-5, with a tentative D call TRBD1 (5 bases). The CDR3 has 15 amino acids. V lost 6 bases to trimming and J lost 7 bases, with 19 bases between them. Germline V CDR1 and CDR2: MDHEN, SYDVKM. The CDR3 DNA follows: TGTGCCAGCAGGAAACCGGTGGGGGAGTTGCAGCCCCAGCATTTT. Translating it yields CASRKPVGELQPQHF. The full variable domain, completed using reference TRBV28 and TRBJ1-5, is DVKVTQSSRYLVKRTGEKVFLECVQDMDHENMFWYRQDPGLGLRLIYFSYDVKMKEKGDIPEGYSVSREKKERFSLILESASTNQTSMYLCASRKPVGELQPQHFGDGTRLSIL.

The rearrangement links TRBV6-5 to TRBJ1-1; D remains unclear. V shed 0 bases and J shed 8 bases, with 13 bases lying between them. This CDR3 spans 14 amino acids. CDR1 is MNHEY, CDR2 SVGAGI, per germline. CDR3 coding DNA: TGTGCCAGCAGTTACTCTTCCGCCGGGCAGGAAGCTTTCTTT. This translates into CASSYSSAGQEAFF.

The J gene is TRBJ2-1, the V gene TRBV7-2, with 10 positions matching TRBD2. CDR1 is SGHTA and CDR2 is FQGNSA in the germline V gene. Trimming at V came to 5 bases and at J to 8 bases, leaving 18 bases not matched to a gene. CDR3 length: 18 residues. CDR3: CASSTRSVRTSGSYEQFF. The CDR3 nucleotides are TGTGCCAGCAGCACACGATCTGTTCGGACTAGCGGTTCCTATGAGCAGTTCTTC.

The CDR3: CASSLDHWGGNQPQHF. The CDR3 nucleotides are TGTGCCAGCAGCTTAGATCATTGGGGGGGCAATCAGCCCCAGCATTTT. The chain carries TRBV7-2 and TRBJ1-5; the D gene is possibly TRBD1 (5 bases). Germline assignment: CDR1 SGHTA and CDR2 FQGNSA. The CDR3 sequence is 16 residues long. V was pared by 1 base and J by 2 bases, with 12 bases between.

The rearrangement uses TRBV18 and TRBJ1-4; no reliable D call. The length of the CDR3 is 15 residues. Germline CDR1 reads KGHSH; CDR2 reads LQKENI. V gave up 0 bases and J gave up 3 bases, with 8 bases separating them. The CDR3 DNA reads TGTGCCAGCTCACCACCGTCGGCCGCTAATGAAAAACTGTTTTTT. Amino acid sequence: CASSPPSAANEKLFF.

V usage is TRBV10-1 and J usage is TRBJ1-5, with 10 positions matching TRBD1. This CDR3 comprises 19 residues. Germline-derived CDR1 and CDR2 are WNHNN and SYGVQD (reference sequence). Trimming cost V 7 bases and J 8 bases; bases outside gene matches: 23. This CDR3 reads CASIRAGTGEGLPAEPQHF. The CDR3 DNA sequence: TGCGCCAGCATCCGGGCCGGGACAGGGGAGGGCCTTCCCGCGGAGCCCCAGCATTTT.

The V gene is TRBV28, the J gene TRBJ1-1; D is possibly TRBD1 (5 bases). V lost 1 base, J lost 1 base, and 10 bases lay in between. CDR1 and CDR2 (germline): MDHEN, SYDVKM. This CDR3 region has 15 residues. CDR3 region: CASSLSGQGNTEAFF. CDR3 nucleotide sequence: TGTGCCAGCAGTTTATCGGGTCAGGGGAACACTGAAGCTTTCTTT.

The genes are TRBV7-9 and TRBJ1-4; D remains unclear. Trimming removed 3 bases from V and 4 bases from J, with 9 bases in between. The germline V gene has CDR1 SEHNR and CDR2 FQNEAQ (reference sequence). This CDR3 contains 14 residues. This CDR3 reads CASSFRRNNEKLFF. In nucleotides, the CDR3 is TGTGCCAGCAGCTTCCGAAGAAATAATGAAAAACTGTTTTTT.

V usage is TRBV5-1 and J usage is TRBJ2-5, with D possibly being TRBD2 (5 bases). The germline V gene has CDR1 SGHRS and CDR2 YFSETQ. V was clipped by 0 bases and J by 2 bases, with 11 bases between them. This CDR3 spans 15 amino acids. CDR3 DNA: TGCGCCAGCAGCTTGGTCCAAGCGGAGCAAGAGACCCAGTACTTC. Translating gives CASSLVQAEQETQYF. Using reference TRBV5-1 and TRBJ2-5 for the parts outside the CDR3, the full variable domain is KAGVTQTPRYLIKTRGQQVTLSCSPISGHRSVSWYQQTPGQGLQFLFEYFSETQRNKGNFPGRFSGRQFSNSRSEMNVSTLELGDSALYLCASSLVQAEQETQYFGPGTRLLVL.

The rearrangement uses TRBV5-1 and TRBJ1-2; 10 nucleotides agree with TRBD1. The length of the CDR3 is 14 residues. In germline, CDR1 is SGHRS, CDR2 YFSETQ. The V and J ends lost 4 bases and 7 bases, in that order; junction bases with no gene match: 7. In DNA form, the CDR3 reads TGCGCCAGCAGCCCGGGGACAGGGGATGGTGGCTACACCTTC. Translation: CASSPGTGDGGYTF.

J is TRBJ1-2 and V is TRBV7-9; no reliable D call. The CDR3 is 12 residues long. CDR1 SEHNR and CDR2 FQNEAQ come from the germline V gene (reference sequence). Trimming took off 5 bases at V and 8 bases at J, with 12 bases between the two ends. The CDR3 sequence is CASSAPRSGYTF. The DNA of the CDR3 is TGTGCCAGCAGCGCCCCGAGATCCGGCTACACCTTC.

The chain employs TRBV19 and TRBJ1-1; TRBD1 matches 11 bases. From germline, CDR1 is LNHDA and CDR2 SQIVND (reference sequence). Trimming cost V 3 bases and J 4 bases; bases outside gene matches: 1. The CDR3 runs to 14 residues. For the CDR3, the DNA is TGTGCCAGTAGTATCGGGACAGGGGGCACTGAAGCTTTCTTT. Its protein product is CASSIGTGGTEAFF.

The rearrangement uses TRBV12-3 or TRBV12-4 and TRBJ2-3; 8 positions agree with TRBD2. The CDR3 spans 13 residues. V shed 6 bases, J shed 5 bases, and the junction held 4 bases outside the gene matches. The CDR3 protein is CASRKTSEDTQYF. The CDR3 DNA sequence: TGTGCCAGCAGGAAGACTAGCGAAGATACGCAGTATTTT.

The chain is built from TRBV28 and TRBJ1-1, with D possibly being TRBD1 (5 bases). CDR1 and CDR2 from the germline V gene are MDHEN and SYDVKM. CDR3 length equals 15 residues. V was pared by 7 bases and J by 1 base, with 16 bases between. CDR3 DNA sequence: TGTGCCAGCATTCCGGGACCGAGAAAGAACACTGAAGCTTTCTTT. Translated: CASIPGPRKNTEAFF.

The chain recombines TRBV27 with TRBJ1-1; no definite D call. The CDR3 length is 13 residues. Trimming pared 2 bases from V and 4 bases from J, leaving 8 bases between. Germline V lookup: CDR1 MNHEY, CDR2 SMNVEV (reference sequence). For the CDR3, the DNA is TGTGCCAGCAGTTTAATGGGAGGCACTGAAGCTTTCTTT. This gives the protein CASSLMGGTEAFF.

V and J are TRBV27 and TRBJ1-1; a possible D gene is TRBD1 (5 bases). Per the germline V gene, CDR1 is MNHEY and CDR2 is SMNVEV (reference sequence). The CDR3 totals 19 residues. V was cut by 2 bases and J by 3 bases, with 25 bases left in between. CDR3 DNA sequence: TGTGCCAGCAGTTTAAGTGGGGGGTCCGCTCTATTCCAACACACTGAAGCTTTCTTT. Translated, it gives CASSLSGGSALFQHTEAFF.

The chain combines TRBV12-3 or TRBV12-4 with TRBJ1-2, with D perhaps matching TRBD1 (5 bases). The CDR3 has 13 residues. Trimming cost V 8 bases and J 7 bases, with 17 bases left between them. CDR3 nucleotide sequence: TGTGCCAGCCTTTTGGCGGCAGGGAGTGGCTACACCTTC. Translating it yields CASLLAAGSGYTF.

The rearrangement uses TRBV12-2 and TRBJ2-3. TRBV12-2 is reported as a pseudogene. This CDR3 spans 14 amino acids. The CDR3 region has the DNA TGTGCAAGTCGCTTATGTGGGGGCACAGATACGCAGTATTTT. Translating it yields CASRLCGGTDTQYF.

The chain links TRBV5-1 to TRBJ1-2, with 10 bases aligning to TRBD1. Unmatched junction bases numbered 16, after V lost 4 bases and J lost 4 bases. The CDR3 has 18 residues. Germline CDR1 and CDR2: SGHRS and YFSETQ. The CDR3 sequence: CASSHSPGTGAGGYGYTF. In DNA, the CDR3 is TGCGCCAGCAGCCACAGTCCCGGGACAGGGGCCGGGGGCTATGGCTACACCTTC.

The gene calls are TRBV5-5 and TRBJ2-7, with TRBD1 identical over 9 bases. V lost 1 base to trimming and J lost 1 base; unmatched junction nucleotides: 6. The CDR3 consists of 16 residues. Germline CDR1 is SGHKS and CDR2 is YYEKEE (reference sequence). The CDR3 sequence is CASSLRGGTGSYEQYF. Here the CDR3 DNA reads TGTGCCAGCAGCTTGAGAGGAGGGACAGGGTCCTACGAGCAGTACTTC.

This clone was counted only a few times. This chain uses TRBV11-2 with TRBJ1-1; 10 positions agree with TRBD1. CDR3 length equals 14 residues. The V gene end was trimmed by 5 bases and the J gene end by 5 bases; junction bases not matched to a gene: 5. Germline V gene data show CDR1 as SGHAT and CDR2 as FQNNGV. CDR3 sequence reads: CASSAGQGLTEAFF. CDR3 bases: TGTGCCAGCAGCGCGGGACAGGGGTTAACTGAAGCTTTCTTT.

This clone was seen just once. V usage is TRBV19 and J usage is TRBJ1-2, with a possible D match to TRBD1 (5 bases). Per the germline V gene, CDR1 is LNHDA and CDR2 is SQIVND (reference sequence). The CDR3 covers 14 residues. V dropped 7 bases and J dropped 1 base, with 13 bases sitting between them. CDR3: CASTNRGVNYGYTF. CDR3 nucleotide sequence: TGTGCCAGTACCAACAGAGGGGTTAACTATGGCTACACCTTC.

CDR3 residues: CASSLVLADNEQFF. CDR3 DNA: TGTGCCAGCAGCTTAGTTCTAGCGGACAATGAGCAGTTCTTC. The V gene is TRBV7-2, the J gene TRBJ2-1; 7 positions agree with TRBD2. The CDR3 is 14 amino acids. V shed 1 base and J 5 bases; nucleotides not matched to a gene: 2. CDR1 is SGHTA, CDR2 FQGNSA, per germline.

V is TRBV5-1 and J is TRBJ2-7; possibly TRBD1 for D (6 bases). This CDR3 spans 14 amino acids. The germline CDR1 and CDR2 sequences are SGHRS and YFSETQ. V shed 3 bases and J shed 2 bases, with 12 bases lying between them. The CDR3 DNA is TGCGCCAGCAGCTCGCTAGGGGACACCTACGAGCAGTACTTC. This translates into CASSSLGDTYEQYF.

The rearrangement uses TRBV7-2 and TRBJ2-1; 13 bases line up with TRBD2. CDR1 and CDR2 from the germline V gene are SGHTA and FQGNSA. V dropped 4 bases and J dropped 9; count of bases not matched to a gene: 12. This CDR3 comprises 17 residues. CDR3: CASSSAILAGGPSEQFF. The CDR3 DNA follows: TGTGCCAGCAGCTCCGCTATACTAGCGGGAGGGCCTAGTGAGCAGTTCTTC.

The chain links TRBV6-2 or TRBV6-3 to TRBJ2-3; possible D gene TRBD1, 6 bases. The CDR3 loop spans 17 amino acids. Trimming pared 7 bases from V and 3 bases from J, leaving 23 bases between. Looked up from germline, CDR1 is MNHEY and CDR2 is SVGEGT. The CDR3 loop is CASTPQQGTSGTDTQYF. CDR3 bases: TGTGCCAGCACCCCACAACAGGGAACTAGTGGGACAGATACGCAGTATTTT.

The chain employs TRBV6-5 and TRBJ1-3; D possibly corresponds to TRBD1 (6 bases). This CDR3 has 15 residues. Trimming left V 4 bases short and J 3 bases short, with 13 bases between. Germline assignment: CDR1 MNHEY and CDR2 SVGAGI. This CDR3 reads CASSLTTGIGNTIYF. The CDR3 DNA is TGTGCCAGCAGTTTAACCACAGGGATTGGAAACACCATATATTTT.

The rearrangement links TRBV7-2 to TRBJ1-1, with a possible D match to TRBD1 (6 bases). V was cut by 5 bases and J by 9 bases, with 28 bases left in between. CDR1 is SGHTA, CDR2 FQGNSA, per germline. The CDR3 spans 17 residues. In DNA form, the CDR3 reads TGTGCCAGCAGCCCAAACCCAGGGGTTGGGGTGGTTTCCAAAGCTTTCTTT. Translation gives CASSPNPGVGVVSKAFF.

V and J are TRBV4-3 and TRBJ2-7; a possible D gene is TRBD1 (6 bases). CDR1 LGHNA and CDR2 YSLEER come from the germline V gene. The CDR3 is made up of 15 amino acids. The V gene lost 2 bases and the J gene lost 4 bases, with 15 bases spanning the gap. For the CDR3, the DNA is TGCGCCAGCAGCCAAACGACAGGCCGAAATTACGAGCAGTACTTC. Translating gives CASSQTTGRNYEQYF.